The TCR beta chain under discussion was sequenced for a study of blood T cells in healthy people across ages. Findings of the study overall: Long-lived donors carried more naive CD4+ cells and greater diversity than aged donors.

This clonotype has a handful of counts. As yet, its antigen is unknown. A second about 7 to 11 cycle PCR used barcoded and J-beta primers. TCRdb re-called the 5' RACE reads through MiXCR, storing one row per CDR3 protein. The table lists 700,000 or so distinct CDR3 sequences, about a fifth of them singletons. The sequenced material came from blood. The receptor's source is a man between 65 and 85 years old in good health.

The CDR3 coding sequence is TGCGCCAGCAGCCCAACAGGGAATGAAAAACTGTTTTTT. Translation: CASSPTGNEKLFF. The chain recombines TRBV5-1 with TRBJ1-4; D might be TRBD1 (6 bases). The CDR3 has 13 amino acids. CDR1 SGHRS and CDR2 YFSETQ come from the germline V gene. The V and J ends lost 4 bases and 5 bases respectively, with 9 bases between them.